Shown below are 32 T cell receptor beta chains from a single sample sequenced in a study of T cell responses to AZD1222 COVID-19 vaccine. Here immunoSEQ multiplex PCR was the method, and the copy in TCRdb shows in-frame clones only, minus some. The data show 150,000 to 200,000 clones, around 92% seen once. The material sequenced was peripheral blood, taken on day 0 of AZD1222 vaccination. These receptors were collected from an adult in good health.

This clone was seen a handful of times. The V gene is TRBV9, the J gene TRBJ1-4; possible D gene TRBD1, 5 bases. The V end was cut by 3 bases, the J end by 5 bases, with 14 bases between. Germline CDR1 reads SGDLS; CDR2 reads YYNGEE. The CDR3 extends over 15 amino acids. The CDR3 nucleotides read TGTGCCAGCAGCGCCCTTGTGGGGGGGAATGAAAAACTGTTTTTT. The encoded protein is CASSALVGGNEKLFF. Looking up the rest from reference TRBV9 and TRBJ1-4 gives the full variable domain: DSGVTQTPKHLITATGQRVTLRCSPRSGDLSVYWYQQSLDQGLQFLIQYYNGEERAKGNILERFSAQQFPDLHSELNLSSLELGDSALYFCASSALVGGNEKLFFGSGTQLSVL.

The rearrangement joins TRBV5-1 to TRBJ2-1, with D uncertain. Germline V lookup: CDR1 SGHRS, CDR2 YFSETQ. V shed 7 bases and J shed 4 bases, with 9 bases lying between them. CDR3 length: 12 residues. The CDR3 DNA is TGCGCCAGCGGGGTGGTTTACAATGAGCAGTTCTTC. Translated, it gives CASGVVYNEQFF.

The chain joins TRBV28 to TRBJ2-7; D is perhaps TRBD1 (6 bases). The CDR3 is 14 residues long. Germline V gene data show CDR1 as MDHEN and CDR2 as SYDVKM. V shed 3 bases and J shed 1 base, with 10 bases lying between them. This CDR3 reads CASSFVDRSYEQYF. The CDR3 nucleotides read TGTGCCAGCAGTTTCGTGGACAGATCCTACGAGCAGTACTTC.

The CDR3 region has the DNA TGTGCCAGCAGCTTACCCGGGGACAGAGAGCAGTTCTTC. Protein: CASSLPGDREQFF. V and J are TRBV7-9 and TRBJ2-1; 7 bases match TRBD1. Germline CDR1 reads SEHNR; CDR2 reads FQNEAQ (reference sequence). The CDR3 spans 13 residues. V was clipped by 2 bases and J by 10 bases; unmatched bases: 5.

The chain uses TRBV27 and TRBJ1-1, with a possible D match to TRBD1 (6 bases). From germline, CDR1 is MNHEY and CDR2 SMNVEV (reference sequence). Trimming removed 6 bases from V and 0 bases from J, with 14 bases in between. CDR3 size: 15 residues. The CDR3 spells CASSRQAAMNTEAFF. In nucleotides, the CDR3 is TGTGCCAGCAGCCGACAGGCAGCCATGAACACTGAAGCTTTCTTT.

In nucleotides, the CDR3 is TGTGCCAGCAGCTTAGAAGACGAGCAGTACTTC. Translated: CASSLEDEQYF. The chain carries TRBV7-9 and TRBJ2-7, with D uncertain. Germline values: CDR1 SEHNR, CDR2 FQNEAQ (reference sequence). V was trimmed by 1 base and J by 5 bases, leaving 3 bases between them. The CDR3 sequence is 11 residues long.

V is TRBV29-1 and J is TRBJ2-5; 8 nucleotides align to TRBD1. The V gene end was trimmed by 6 bases and the J gene end by 7 bases; junction bases not matched to a gene: 7. CDR3 length equals 12 residues. From germline, CDR1 is SQVTM and CDR2 ANQGSEA. The CDR3 DNA sequence: TGCAGCGTAAACCAGGGGGCAGGGACCCAGTACTTC. It is translated as CSVNQGAGTQYF.

This clone was observed once. The chain recombines TRBV30 with TRBJ2-7; D is uncertain. Trimming removed 0 bases at V and 6 bases at J, with 6 bases between. Germline assignment: CDR1 GTSNPN and CDR2 SVGIG (reference sequence). This CDR3 is 11 amino acids long. Written as DNA, the CDR3 is TGTGCCTGGAGTGTAAGAGCCGAGCAGTACTTC. Amino acid sequence: CAWSVRAEQYF.

The chain joins TRBV28 to TRBJ2-5; 8 nucleotides line up with TRBD2. The CDR3 covers 14 residues. After removal of 4 bases from V and 14 bases from J, the junction contained 15 bases not matched to a gene. Looked up from germline, CDR1 is MDHEN and CDR2 is SYDVKM. CDR3 loop: CASSSAWGGGLFYF. CDR3 DNA: TGTGCCAGCAGTTCCGCGTGGGGCGGGGGGCTGTTTTACTTC.

This clone was observed a single time. CDR3 protein: CATSRAGANYGYTF. CDR3 sequence (DNA): TGTGCCACCAGCAGAGCAGGGGCTAACTATGGCTACACCTTC. The rearrangement links TRBV15 to TRBJ1-2; a possible D gene is TRBD1 (6 bases). The CDR3 length is 14 residues. With 1 base removed from V and 0 bases from J, the gap between germline ends came to 6 bases. Looked up from germline, CDR1 is LNHNV and CDR2 is YYDKDF (reference sequence).

The V and J genes are TRBV19 and TRBJ1-1; 7 bases map to TRBD1. V trimming: 8 bases; J trimming: 1 base; junction bases outside the gene matches: 1. The germline V gene has CDR1 LNHDA and CDR2 SQIVND (reference sequence). This CDR3 comprises 12 residues. The DNA for the CDR3 is TGTGCCAGTTGGGACAGGAACACTGAAGCTTTCTTT. Amino acids: CASWDRNTEAFF.

The chain has TRBV6-5 and TRBJ2-7; the match to TRBD1 covers 7 bases. The V gene end was trimmed by 5 bases and the J gene end by 0 bases; junction bases not matched to a gene: 7. The germline V gene encodes CDR1 MNHEY and CDR2 SVGAGI. The CDR3 sequence is 15 residues long. Here the CDR3 reads CASSTQGISSYEQYF. In DNA form, the CDR3 reads TGTGCCAGCAGTACACAGGGGATAAGCTCCTACGAGCAGTACTTC.

CDR3 sequence: CASSEIYEQYF. The CDR3 DNA reads TGTGCCAGCAGCGAAATATACGAGCAGTACTTC. The gene calls are TRBV7-2 and TRBJ2-7, with D unresolved. Germline CDR1 and CDR2: SGHTA and FQGNSA. V was clipped by 5 bases and J by 4 bases, with 6 bases between them. The CDR3 is 11 residues long.

The chain couples TRBV5-6 to TRBJ1-1; D unclear. V gave up 6 bases and J gave up 1 base, with 13 bases separating them. CDR1 SGHDT and CDR2 YYEEEE come from the germline V gene. The CDR3 covers 14 residues. The CDR3 spells CASILFPGNTEAFF. CDR3 sequence (DNA): TGTGCCAGCATCCTTTTTCCCGGGAACACTGAAGCTTTCTTT.

The rearrangement uses TRBV11-3 and TRBJ2-2; D possibly uses TRBD1 or TRBD2 (5 bases each). The ends were cut back, 4 bases at V and 6 bases at J, with 15 bases in the middle. The CDR3 sequence is 15 residues long. Germline-derived CDR1 and CDR2 are SGHNT and YENEEA. CDR3 amino acids: CASSSPGTPAGELFF. The DNA for the CDR3 is TGTGCCAGCAGCTCCCCCGGGACGCCAGCCGGGGAGCTGTTTTTT.

The V gene is TRBV2, the J gene TRBJ1-6; 7 bases are shared with TRBD1. CDR3 length: 16 amino acids. V was pared by 5 bases and J by 7 bases, with 11 bases of the junction left unmatched. Germline lookup yields CDR1 SNHLY and CDR2 FYNNEI. CDR3: CASSQPRQGSNSPLHF. Here the CDR3 DNA reads TGTGCCAGCAGTCAACCCAGACAGGGTAGCAATTCACCCCTCCACTTT.

This chain connects TRBV5-1 to TRBJ1-1; D not certain. V dropped 2 bases and J dropped 2 bases, with 7 bases sitting between them. The CDR3 contains 13 residues. From germline, CDR1 is SGHRS and CDR2 YFSETQ. This CDR3 is CASSFAGNTEAFF. DNA for the CDR3: TGCGCCAGCAGCTTTGCGGGTAACACTGAAGCTTTCTTT.

This clone was seen just once. This CDR3 is CASSGTRGDYGYTF. The DNA for the CDR3 is TGTGCCAGCAGTGGGACACGAGGGGACTATGGCTACACCTTC. This chain joins TRBV2 and TRBJ1-2; D perhaps matches TRBD1 (5 bases). Trimming pared 4 bases from V and 3 bases from J, leaving 12 bases between. From germline, CDR1 is SNHLY and CDR2 FYNNEI. The CDR3 contains 14 residues.

This rearrangement joins TRBV19 to TRBJ1-2, with 8 bases lining up with TRBD1. Germline lookup yields CDR1 LNHDA and CDR2 SQIVND (reference sequence). The V gene end was trimmed by 6 bases and the J gene end by 7 bases; junction bases not matched to a gene: 7. This CDR3 is built from 13 residues. CDR3 amino acids: CASRQTGVSGYTF. CDR3 nucleotide sequence: TGTGCCAGTAGGCAGACAGGGGTGTCTGGCTACACCTTC.

The chain is built from TRBV5-6 and TRBJ1-5, with D possibly TRBD1 on 5 matching bases. The germline gives CDR1 SGHDT, CDR2 YYEEEE. The V end was cut by 4 bases, the J end by 2 bases, with 16 bases between. CDR3 length: 16 amino acids. The CDR3 region is CASSNSGRGGNQPQHF. The CDR3 DNA reads as TGTGCCAGCAGCAATTCAGGGCGGGGCGGCAATCAGCCCCAGCATTTT. Variable domain in full (rest from reference TRBV5-6 and TRBJ1-5): DAGVTQSPTHLIKTRGQQVTLRCSPKSGHDTVSWYQQALGQGPQFIFQYYEEEERQRGNFPDRFSGHQFPNYSSELNVNALLLGDSALYLCASSNSGRGGNQPQHFGDGTRLSIL.

This rearrangement joins TRBV19 to TRBJ1-5, with TRBD1 matching 8 bases. The CDR3 consists of 14 residues. V lost 2 bases to trimming and J lost 4 bases; unmatched junction nucleotides: 1. Germline CDR1 LNHDA, CDR2 SQIVND (reference sequence). In nucleotides, the CDR3 is TGTGCCAGTAGTATACAGGGGGCTAATCAGCCCCAGCATTTT. The encoded protein is CASSIQGANQPQHF.

This clone was seen only once. This chain uses TRBV30 with TRBJ1-2; weak D call: TRBD1 (6 bases). Trimming pared 3 bases from V and 5 bases from J, leaving 16 bases between. Germline V gene data show CDR1 as GTSNPN and CDR2 as SVGIG (reference sequence). The CDR3 consists of 14 residues. CDR3 in amino acids: CAWRIQGTMYGYTF. In DNA, the CDR3 is TGTGCCTGGAGAATACAGGGTACAATGTATGGCTACACCTTC.

V usage is TRBV28 and J usage is TRBJ1-6, with a weak D call TRBD1 (6 bases). CDR3 length: 16 residues. Germline lookup yields CDR1 MDHEN and CDR2 SYDVKM. V lost 10 bases to trimming and J lost 0 bases, with 16 bases between them. The CDR3 DNA reads as TGTGCCACCACCTTACAGGGTAGCTCCTATAATTCACCCCTCCACTTT. Its protein product is CATTLQGSSYNSPLHF. Together with reference TRBV28 and TRBJ1-6, the CDR3 gives the full variable domain: DVKVTQSSRYLVKRTGEKVFLECVQDMDHENMFWYRQDPGLGLRLIYFSYDVKMKEKGDIPEGYSVSREKKERFSLILESASTNQTSMYLCATTLQGSSYNSPLHFGNGTRLTVT.

The chain carries TRBV5-1 and TRBJ2-3; weak D call: TRBD2 (6 bases). The CDR3 totals 14 residues. The germline CDR1 and CDR2 sequences are SGHRS and YFSETQ. V was shortened by 3 bases and J by 6 bases, with 14 bases between the two germline ends. CDR3 sequence: CASSSPREADTQYF. The DNA of the CDR3 is TGCGCCAGCAGCTCCCCCAGGGAGGCTGATACGCAGTATTTT. The full variable domain, its missing parts supplied by reference TRBV5-1 and TRBJ2-3, is KAGVTQTPRYLIKTRGQQVTLSCSPISGHRSVSWYQQTPGQGLQFLFEYFSETQRNKGNFPGRFSGRQFSNSRSEMNVSTLELGDSALYLCASSSPREADTQYFGPGTRLTVL.

A single count supports this clone. V is TRBV27 and J is TRBJ1-5; 7 bases are shared with TRBD1. V was clipped by 6 bases and J by 7 bases; unmatched bases: 9. CDR3 size: 14 residues. Germline V gene sequence: CDR1 MNHEY, CDR2 SMNVEV (reference sequence). CDR3 region: CASRQGLREQPQHF. The CDR3 bases are TGTGCCAGCAGACAGGGGCTGAGGGAACAGCCCCAGCATTTT.

The genes are TRBV18 and TRBJ2-7; D perhaps matches TRBD2 (6 bases). V was cut by 3 bases and J by 5 bases, with 20 bases left in between. Germline V gene data show CDR1 as KGHSH and CDR2 as LQKENI. The CDR3 sequence is 16 residues long. The CDR3 DNA reads as TGTGCCAGCTCACCCTTAAATCATCCCGGGGGAAACGAGCAGTACTTC. Translated, it gives CASSPLNHPGGNEQYF.

The V gene is TRBV7-2, the J gene TRBJ2-5, with D unresolved. CDR1 and CDR2 from the germline V gene are SGHTA and FQGNSA. V lost 0 bases and J 3 bases, leaving 8 bases between the germline ends. The CDR3 covers 14 residues. In nucleotides, the CDR3 is TGTGCCAGCAGCTTAGCCGGAGCCGAAGAGACCCAGTACTTC. Translation: CASSLAGAEETQYF.

The chain carries TRBV15 and TRBJ2-5; no firm D call. This CDR3 contains 15 residues. The germline V and J ends were trimmed by 0 bases and 4 bases, with 12 bases remaining between them. CDR1 and CDR2 (germline): LNHNV, YYDKDF (reference sequence). In DNA form, the CDR3 reads TGTGCCACCAGCAGAGATATCGGCTTCTTAGAGACCCAGTACTTC. Translated: CATSRDIGFLETQYF.

There are a few counts of this clone. J is TRBJ2-7 and V is TRBV14; maybe TRBD2 (6 bases). The CDR3 is 13 residues long. Per the germline V gene, CDR1 is SGHDN and CDR2 is FVKESK. Trimming pared 7 bases from V and 1 base from J, leaving 11 bases between. CDR3 sequence (DNA): TGTGCCAGCACCCTTAGCGGTTCCTACGAGCAGTACTTC. This gives the protein CASTLSGSYEQYF.

The chain recombines TRBV2 with TRBJ1-2; 8 bases fit TRBD1. From germline, CDR1 is SNHLY and CDR2 FYNNEI. With 2 bases clipped from V and 7 bases from J, the junction kept 9 bases outside the gene matches. The CDR3 has 15 amino acids. This chain's CDR3 is CASSETLTGVSGYTF. The CDR3 nucleotides are TGTGCCAGCAGTGAAACTTTGACAGGGGTATCTGGCTACACCTTC.

This chain uses TRBV5-1 with TRBJ2-1; 9 positions match TRBD2. V lost 0 bases and J lost 5; bases outside the gene matches: 6. Germline CDR1 is SGHRS and CDR2 is YFSETQ. The CDR3 covers 16 residues. The CDR3 loop is CASSLAGLAGNNEQFF. In DNA, the CDR3 is TGCGCCAGCAGCTTGGCGGGACTAGCAGGGAACAATGAGCAGTTCTTC.

The rearrangement links TRBV19 to TRBJ1-5; D is unresolved. V gave up 4 bases and J gave up 9 bases, with 16 bases separating them. CDR1 and CDR2 from the germline V gene are LNHDA and SQIVND (reference sequence). The CDR3 consists of 14 residues. CDR3 bases: TGTGCCAGTAGTAATCCTGGCCGGACGGGGCCCCAGCATTTT. As protein: CASSNPGRTGPQHF.